The TCR beta chain described here comes from a study of CD8 T cells in ankylosing spondylitis. Study outcomes and limitations: Matched ankylosing spondylitis synovial fluid reportedly showed significant enrichment of disease-linked clones. There was a TCR beta motif, made of eight highly homologous variants, that appeared characteristic of ankylosing spondylitis blood. As for the disease-linked clones, they showed a CD8+ phenotype and occurred at relatively low frequencies in peripheral blood. Previous work reported some of these motif variants in the synovial fluid and blood of reactive arthritis.

The CDR3 has 17 residues. Per germline, CDR1 SGHKS and CDR2 YYEKEE (reference sequence). J gave up 2 bases and V 5 bases, and 8 bases lay outside the gene matches. TCRdb recomputed calls from the 5' RACE reads with MiXCR, one row per CDR3 protein. Counted here are 200,000 to 300,000 distinct CDR3 sequences, around 25% occurring once; the ten biggest clones make up approximately 0.61%. For this clonotype: Its antigen is unknown.

The V and J genes are TRBV5-5 and TRBJ2-7; 15 bases map to TRBD2. The sequence derives from a male donor with ankylosing spondylitis or in good health (not recorded which). The sample was blood, either unsorted or a sorted T cell fraction (not recorded which). CDR3 amino acids: CASSGTSGGIPTYEQYF. CDR3 bases: TGTGCCAGCAGTGGGACTAGCGGGGGGATCCCCACCTACGAGCAGTACTTC.